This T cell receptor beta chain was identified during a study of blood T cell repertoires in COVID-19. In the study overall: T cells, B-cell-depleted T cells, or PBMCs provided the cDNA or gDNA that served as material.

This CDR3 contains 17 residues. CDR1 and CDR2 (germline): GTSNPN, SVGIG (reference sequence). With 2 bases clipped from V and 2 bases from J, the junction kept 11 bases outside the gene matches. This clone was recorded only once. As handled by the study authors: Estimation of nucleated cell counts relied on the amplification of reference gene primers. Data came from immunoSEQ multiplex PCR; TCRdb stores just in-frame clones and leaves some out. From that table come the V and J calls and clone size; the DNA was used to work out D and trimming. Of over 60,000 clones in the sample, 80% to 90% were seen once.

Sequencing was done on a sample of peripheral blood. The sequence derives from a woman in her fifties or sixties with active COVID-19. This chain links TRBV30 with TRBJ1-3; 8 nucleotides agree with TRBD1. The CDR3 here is CAWSKYLTGVAGNTIYF. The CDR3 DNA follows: TGTGCCTGGAGTAAATACCTGACAGGGGTAGCTGGAAACACCATATATTTT.